What follows are 22 T cell receptor beta chains derived from one specimen sequenced in a study of OX40 agonist ivuxolimab in advanced cancers. The repertoire was sequenced with immunoSEQ multiplex PCR; TCRdb's copy has only in-frame clones and lacks some. The sample comprises 73,000 or so clones, roughly 86% of which are singletons, and approximately 0.7% rests with the top ten. The source was CD4+ or CD8+ T cells sorted from blood, collected in a trial of the OX40 agonist ivuxolimab. Receptors were obtained from an adult with an advanced solid tumor such as melanoma, head and neck, liver or kidney cancer.

The CDR3 nucleotides read TGTGCCAGCAGCTTAGCGGGAGCGACAGATACGCAGTATTTT. Translation gives CASSLAGATDTQYF. The chain carries TRBV11-3 and TRBJ2-3; perhaps TRBD2 as D (6 bases). Germline values: CDR1 SGHNT, CDR2 YENEEA. Deletions cut 1 base from V and 3 bases from J, with 8 bases between. The CDR3 is made up of 14 amino acids.

CDR3 sequence: CASSSLQGSDGYTF. For the CDR3, the DNA is TGTGCCAGCAGCTCCCTACAGGGTTCAGATGGCTACACCTTC. This sequence joins TRBV7-9 and TRBJ1-2, with D possibly matching TRBD1 (6 bases). Trimming left V 4 bases short and J 6 bases short, with 15 bases between. CDR1 is SEHNR, CDR2 FQNEAQ, per germline (reference sequence). The CDR3 is 14 residues long. Full variable domain (remainder filled in from reference TRBV7-9 and TRBJ1-2): DTGVSQNPRHKITKRGQNVTFRCDPISEHNRLYWYRQTLGQGPEFLTYFQNEAQLEKSRLLSDRFSAERPKGSFSTLEIQRTEQGDSAMYLCASSSLQGSDGYTFGSGTRLTVV.

This clone was seen more than once but under ten times. The CDR3 is CASIRGADSAYEQYF. The CDR3 DNA reads TGTGCCAGCATTAGGGGGGCAGATAGCGCCTACGAGCAGTACTTC. The chain has TRBV6-1 and TRBJ2-7, with D perhaps matching TRBD1 or TRBD2 (6 bases each). CDR3 length: 15 residues. V gave up 7 bases and J gave up 2 bases, with 18 bases separating them. From germline, CDR1 is MNHNS and CDR2 SASEGT.

The gene calls are TRBV11-2 and TRBJ1-6; D gene ambiguous. The germline V and J ends were trimmed by 1 base and 6 bases, with 4 bases remaining between them. Germline values: CDR1 SGHAT, CDR2 FQNNGV. The length of the CDR3 is 13 residues. The chain's CDR3 is CASSLVPNSPLHF. The CDR3 DNA reads as TGTGCCAGCAGCTTAGTTCCTAATTCACCCCTCCACTTT.

This chain uses TRBV15 with TRBJ2-2; unclear D gene. The CDR3 has 13 residues. V gave up 0 bases and J gave up 8 bases, with 7 bases separating them. Looked up from germline, CDR1 is LNHNV and CDR2 is YYDKDF (reference sequence). The CDR3 loop is CATSRDQAGELFF. The DNA for the CDR3 is TGTGCCACCAGCAGAGACCAAGCTGGGGAGCTGTTTTTT.

The J gene is TRBJ1-3, the V gene TRBV11-1; TRBD1 agrees at 7 bases. V was clipped by 1 base and J by 2 bases; unmatched bases: 2. The CDR3 loop spans 15 amino acids. CDR1 and CDR2 (germline): SGHAT, FQDESV (reference sequence). This chain's CDR3 is CASSLGDSTGNTIYF. The CDR3 DNA reads TGTGCCAGCAGCTTAGGGGACAGCACTGGAAACACCATATATTTT.

This chain joins TRBV7-8 and TRBJ1-2; no clear D gene. Germline CDR1 and CDR2: SGHVS and FQNEAQ. Trimming took 2 bases from V and 0 from J, leaving 13 bases between them. The CDR3 sequence is 16 residues long. This chain's CDR3 is CASSLREFGSNYGYTF. For the CDR3, the DNA is TGTGCCAGCAGCTTACGAGAATTCGGGTCTAACTATGGCTACACCTTC.

V is TRBV29-1 and J is TRBJ1-1; D is ambiguous. This CDR3 region has 14 residues. V shed 1 base and J shed 0 bases, with 9 bases lying between them. CDR1 is SQVTM and CDR2 is ANQGSEA in the germline V gene. The CDR3, as DNA: TGCAGCGTTGAAGCAGGTGCCTTGAACACTGAAGCTTTCTTT. This gives the protein CSVEAGALNTEAFF.

This chain connects TRBV27 to TRBJ2-3; D ambiguous. Germline-derived CDR1 and CDR2 are MNHEY and SMNVEV (reference sequence). V was cut by 3 bases and J by 1 base, with 8 bases left in between. The CDR3 has 14 amino acids. The CDR3 loop reads CASSFSSRTDTQYF. In DNA form, the CDR3 reads TGTGCCAGCAGTTTTTCATCGCGCACAGATACGCAGTATTTT.

The chain employs TRBV2 and TRBJ2-5; D is tentatively TRBD1 or TRBD2 (5 bases each). V was trimmed by 8 bases and J by 5 bases, leaving 15 bases between them. Germline V lookup: CDR1 SNHLY, CDR2 FYNNEI. This CDR3 is 13 amino acids long. The CDR3 spells CASCPRERETQYF. Here the CDR3 DNA reads TGTGCCAGCTGTCCCAGGGAGCGGGAGACCCAGTACTTC.

The chain uses TRBV25-1 and TRBJ1-5; no reliable D call. CDR3 length equals 15 residues. V was pared by 2 bases and J by 7 bases, with 15 bases between. The V gene's germline CDR1 is MGHDK and CDR2 SYGVNS. CDR3 in DNA: TGTGCCAGCAGTGAACCGGGAGGCCCCGAACAGCCCCAGCATTTT. Residues: CASSEPGGPEQPQHF.

The chain couples TRBV5-6 to TRBJ1-6, with no clear D. Trimming took 2 bases from V and 0 from J, leaving 6 bases between them. The CDR3 length is 15 residues. CDR1 is SGHDT and CDR2 is YYEEEE in the germline V gene. The CDR3 bases are TGTGCCAGCAGCTTCCCACGCTCCTATAATTCACCCCTCCACTTT. Amino acid sequence: CASSFPRSYNSPLHF.

This clone appeared once. The V gene is TRBV10-1, the J gene TRBJ1-1; D not resolved. CDR3 size: 13 residues. V lost 5 bases to trimming and J lost 2 bases, with 9 bases between them. Germline V CDR1 and CDR2: WNHNN, SYGVQD (reference sequence). The chain's CDR3 is CASSPDVNTEAFF. For the CDR3, the DNA is TGCGCCAGCAGTCCCGACGTAAACACTGAAGCTTTCTTT.

V usage is TRBV6-1 and J usage is TRBJ2-2, with TRBD2 as a possible D gene (5 bases). With 4 bases removed from V and 6 bases from J, the gap between germline ends came to 12 bases. The CDR3 is 14 amino acids. Germline V CDR1 and CDR2: MNHNS, SASEGT. The CDR3 DNA reads as TGTGCCAGCAGTGGAGTAGCGCAATCCGGGGAGCTGTTTTTT. Protein sequence: CASSGVAQSGELFF.

This chain joins TRBV27 and TRBJ1-6; 7 nucleotides agree with TRBD1. The length of the CDR3 is 18 residues. The germline V gene encodes CDR1 MNHEY and CDR2 SMNVEV (reference sequence). V lost 0 bases to trimming and J lost 0 bases; unmatched junction nucleotides: 5. Here the CDR3 reads CASSLSRGDSSYNSPLHF. For the CDR3, the DNA is TGTGCCAGCAGTTTATCTAGGGGGGACAGCTCCTATAATTCACCCCTCCACTTT.

The CDR3 DNA follows: TGCGCCAGCAGCGTAAGCGGGATCCGCTACGAGCAGTACTTC. Translation: CASSVSGIRYEQYF. The V and J genes are TRBV5-1 and TRBJ2-7; 7 bases fit TRBD2. The CDR3 totals 14 residues. CDR1 and CDR2 from the germline V gene are SGHRS and YFSETQ. The ends lost 4 bases at V and 3 bases at J; junction bases unmatched: 7.

The V and J genes are TRBV7-8 and TRBJ1-1; D perhaps matches TRBD1 (5 bases). Per the germline V gene, CDR1 is SGHVS and CDR2 is FQNEAQ. The length of the CDR3 is 15 residues. V lost 1 base, J lost 1 base, and 10 bases lay in between. The CDR3 nucleotides read TGTGCCAGCAGCTTAGTGGCAGGACAGAACACTGAAGCTTTCTTT. Translated: CASSLVAGQNTEAFF. Full variable domain (missing parts from reference TRBV7-8 and TRBJ1-1): GAGVSQSPRYKVAKRGQDVALRCDPISGHVSLFWYQQALGQGPEFLTYFQNEAQLDKSGLPSDRFFAERPEGSVSTLKIQRTQQEDSAVYLCASSLVAGQNTEAFFGQGTRLTVV.

In this sample, this clone turned up a few times. This chain's CDR3 is CASSPDQSSSPLHF. CDR3 bases: TGTGCCAGCTCACCTGACCAATCATCTTCGCCCCTCCACTTT. This chain joins TRBV18 and TRBJ1-6; D ambiguous. The CDR3 is 14 amino acids. The germline V gene encodes CDR1 KGHSH and CDR2 LQKENI. Trimming left V 3 bases short and J 13 bases short, with 16 bases between. Variable domain in full (rest from reference TRBV18 and TRBJ1-6): NAGVMQNPRHLVRRRGQEARLRCSPMKGHSHVYWYRQLPEEGLKFMVYLQKENIIDESGMPKERFSAEFPKEGPSILRIQQVVRGDSAAYFCASSPDQSSSPLHFGNGTRLTVT.

The chain is built from TRBV19 and TRBJ1-1; tentatively, D is TRBD1 (5 bases). The CDR3 runs to 15 residues. Deletions cut 4 bases from V and 0 bases from J, with 12 bases between. Germline CDR1 and CDR2: LNHDA and SQIVND (reference sequence). CDR3 residues: CASSRRGLMNTEAFF. The DNA for the CDR3 is TGTGCCAGTAGTAGGCGGGGGTTAATGAACACTGAAGCTTTCTTT.

The chain has TRBV28 and TRBJ2-7; 8 nucleotides match TRBD1. J lost 3 bases, V lost 6 bases, and 7 bases had no gene match. CDR3 length equals 14 residues. Germline CDR1 and CDR2: MDHEN and SYDVKM. In DNA, the CDR3 is TGTGCCAGCAGCCCCCGGGACAGGAACTACGAGCAGTACTTC. Translating it yields CASSPRDRNYEQYF.

The gene calls are TRBV4-2 and TRBJ1-3, with D hard to call. The CDR3 covers 13 residues. Trimming stripped 3 bases from V and 1 base from J, with 4 bases between. In germline, CDR1 is LGHNA, CDR2 YNFKEQ. CDR3: CASSHESGNTIYF. CDR3 coding DNA: TGTGCCAGCAGCCACGAATCTGGAAACACCATATATTTT.

The chain has TRBV7-3 and TRBJ2-2; 7 bases fit TRBD1. Germline V gene lookup returns CDR1 SGHTA and CDR2 FQGTGA. Trimming took 5 bases from V and 9 from J; bases not matched to a gene: 9. CDR3 size: 14 residues. The CDR3 nucleotides read TGTGCCAGCAGCCCGGGACAGCGGATCCGGGAGCTGTTTTTT. Protein product: CASSPGQRIRELFF. Variable domain in full (rest from reference TRBV7-3 and TRBJ2-2): GAGVSQTPSNKVTEKGKYVELRCDPISGHTALYWYRQSLGQGPEFLIYFQGTGAADDSGLPNDRFFAVRPEGSVSTLKIQRTERGDSAVYLCASSPGQRIRELFFGEGSRLTVL.